The rows below give T cell receptor beta chains drawn from one sample of a study of cytomegalovirus exposure and HLA in healthy donors. TCRdb keeps only in-frame clones here, not all; method: immunoSEQ multiplex PCR. The data contain about 160,000 clones, approximately 75% of them singletons. Sequenced material: PBMCs. Receptor source: a woman aged 18-29 years in good health and CMV-seronegative. The CDR3 runs from the conserved cysteine through the conserved F or W. Each record gives: D gene, clone size, J gene, V gene, CDR3 protein, CDR3 DNA. A D gene is named only where the DNA matches it firmly. Only part of the rows carry a size: once, few, many, or a class if the clone is expanded.

d_gene: NA; abundance: NA; j_gene: TRBJ2-2; v_gene: TRBV5-1; CDR3aa: CASSPIRGANTGELFF; CDR3nt: TGCGCCAGCAGCCCAATCAGGGGGGCGAACACCGGGGAGCTGTTTTTT
d_gene: NA; abundance: NA; j_gene: TRBJ1-5; v_gene: TRBV5-8; CDR3aa: CASTNQRISNQPQHF; CDR3nt: TGTGCCAGCACTAACCAAAGAATTAGCAATCAGCCCCAGCATTTT
d_gene: NA; abundance: once; j_gene: TRBJ1-2; v_gene: TRBV4-1; CDR3aa: CASSQSPYRLATF; CDR3nt: TGCGCCAGCAGCCAAAGCCCTTACCGCCTAGCAACCTTC
d_gene: TRBD1; abundance: few; j_gene: TRBJ2-7; v_gene: TRBV5-1; CDR3aa: CASSSRDRSSYEQYF; CDR3nt: TGCGCCAGCAGCTCCCGGGACAGGAGCTCCTACGAGCAGTACTTC
d_gene: NA; abundance: NA; j_gene: TRBJ2-7; v_gene: TRBV7-6; CDR3aa: CASSSDKVGEQYF; CDR3nt: TGTGCCAGCAGCTCGGACAAGGTTGGCGAGCAGTACTTC
d_gene: NA; abundance: NA; j_gene: TRBJ1-1; v_gene: TRBV27; CDR3aa: CASSLGQGRGEAFF; CDR3nt: TGTGCCAGCAGTTTAGGCCAGGGGAGGGGTGAAGCTTTCTTT
d_gene: TRBD1; abundance: NA; j_gene: TRBJ1-1; v_gene: TRBV2; CDR3aa: CASRKIYTGGDRHEAFF; CDR3nt: TGTGCCAGCAGGAAAATCTACACAGGGGGCGATAGACATGAAGCTTTCTTT
d_gene: NA; abundance: NA; j_gene: TRBJ2-1; v_gene: TRBV19; CDR3aa: CASKWFDAEYNEQFF; CDR3nt: TGTGCCAGTAAATGGTTTGATGCAGAATACAATGAGCAGTTCTTC
d_gene: NA; abundance: NA; j_gene: TRBJ2-7; v_gene: TRBV2; CDR3aa: CASSGQSHEQYF; CDR3nt: TGTGCCAGCAGTGGACAGTCCCACGAGCAGTACTTC
d_gene: NA; abundance: NA; j_gene: TRBJ2-1; v_gene: TRBV10-1; CDR3aa: CASSESFSGEQFF; CDR3nt: TGCGCCAGCAGTGAGAGCTTCAGCGGTGAGCAGTTCTTC
d_gene: TRBD2; abundance: once; j_gene: TRBJ2-1; v_gene: TRBV10-2; CDR3aa: CASSDGLAGVRYNEQFF; CDR3nt: TGCGCCAGCAGTGATGGACTAGCGGGAGTTCGCTACAATGAGCAGTTCTTC
d_gene: NA; abundance: NA; j_gene: TRBJ1-2; v_gene: TRBV7-9; CDR3aa: CASSLGGGASGYTF; CDR3nt: TGTGCCAGCAGCTTAGGAGGCGGGGCTTCTGGCTACACCTTC
d_gene: NA; abundance: NA; j_gene: TRBJ2-3; v_gene: TRBV9; CDR3aa: CASSVAGHTDTQYF; CDR3nt: TGTGCCAGCAGCGTAGCGGGTCACACAGATACGCAGTATTTT
d_gene: NA; abundance: NA; j_gene: TRBJ2-5; v_gene: TRBV6-1; CDR3aa: CASSESIGTQYF; CDR3nt: TGTGCCAGCAGTGAATCGATCGGGACCCAGTACTTC
d_gene: TRBD1; abundance: NA; j_gene: TRBJ2-6; v_gene: TRBV6-5; CDR3aa: CASTPTGDGANVLTF; CDR3nt: TGTGCCAGCACCCCGACAGGGGACGGGGCCAACGTCCTGACTTTC
d_gene: TRBD2; abundance: NA; j_gene: TRBJ2-3; v_gene: TRBV5-5; CDR3aa: CASSLGGGFTDTQYF; CDR3nt: TGTGCCAGCAGCTTGGGGGGAGGGTTCACAGATACGCAGTATTTT
d_gene: NA; abundance: NA; j_gene: TRBJ2-2; v_gene: TRBV7-8; CDR3aa: CASSLRDVGELFF; CDR3nt: TGTGCCAGCAGCTTGCGGGATGTCGGGGAGCTGTTTTTT
d_gene: TRBD1; abundance: few; j_gene: TRBJ1-6; v_gene: TRBV7-8; CDR3aa: CASSQIQGPSSYNSPLHF; CDR3nt: TGTGCCAGCAGCCAAATACAGGGGCCGAGCTCCTATAATTCACCCCTCCACTTT
d_gene: NA; abundance: NA; j_gene: TRBJ1-1; v_gene: TRBV12-5; CDR3aa: CASGLVPGNRATEAFF; CDR3nt: TGTGCTAGTGGTTTGGTACCGGGGAACAGGGCCACTGAAGCTTTCTTT
d_gene: TRBD1; abundance: NA; j_gene: TRBJ1-4; v_gene: TRBV7-6; CDR3aa: CASSLETGGGGTNEKLFF; CDR3nt: TGTGCCAGCAGCTTAGAAACAGGGGGCGGGGGAACTAATGAAAAACTGTTTTTT
d_gene: TRBD2; abundance: NA; j_gene: TRBJ2-3; v_gene: TRBV11-2; CDR3aa: CASRTSGGIDTQYF; CDR3nt: TGTGCCAGTAGGACTAGCGGGGGGATAGATACGCAGTATTTT
d_gene: NA; abundance: few; j_gene: TRBJ1-2; v_gene: TRBV5-8; CDR3aa: CASSLSAATIPYGYTF; CDR3nt: TGTGCCAGCAGCTTGTCGGCAGCCACTATCCCCTATGGCTACACCTTC
d_gene: TRBD1; abundance: NA; j_gene: TRBJ2-3; v_gene: TRBV6-1; CDR3aa: CASQGQGDTDTQYF; CDR3nt: TGTGCCAGCCAAGGGCAGGGGGACACAGATACGCAGTATTTT
d_gene: NA; abundance: NA; j_gene: TRBJ2-5; v_gene: TRBV6-1; CDR3aa: CASSETSSQYF; CDR3nt: TGTGCCAGCAGTGAGACTAGTTCGCAGTACTTC
d_gene: NA; abundance: NA; j_gene: TRBJ1-1; v_gene: TRBV5-1; CDR3aa: CASSLDKSNTEAFF; CDR3nt: TGCGCCAGCAGCTTGGACAAGTCAAACACTGAAGCTTTCTTT
d_gene: NA; abundance: NA; j_gene: TRBJ1-2; v_gene: TRBV29-1; CDR3aa: CSVEEVVVGGSRGTPYGYTF; CDR3nt: TGCAGCGTTGAAGAAGTAGTGGTCGGCGGGTCGCGCGGGACCCCCTATGGCTACACCTTC
d_gene: NA; abundance: NA; j_gene: TRBJ2-1; v_gene: TRBV15; CDR3aa: CATSREAGVGSNEQFF; CDR3nt: TGTGCCACCAGCAGAGAGGCGGGCGTGGGAAGCAATGAGCAGTTCTTC
d_gene: TRBD2; abundance: once; j_gene: TRBJ2-3; v_gene: TRBV18; CDR3aa: CATLESGSPTDTQYF; CDR3nt: TGTGCCACCTTAGAGAGCGGGAGTCCGACAGATACGCAGTATTTT
d_gene: NA; abundance: once; j_gene: TRBJ1-5; v_gene: TRBV5-1; CDR3aa: CASSLGRGQPQHF; CDR3nt: TGCGCCAGCAGCTTAGGGAGGGGTCAGCCCCAGCATTTT
d_gene: TRBD2; abundance: NA; j_gene: TRBJ2-3; v_gene: TRBV4-1; CDR3aa: CASSPPGGSGVGVGGTDTQYF; CDR3nt: TGCGCCAGCAGCCCCCCGGGGGGTAGCGGCGTTGGCGTGGGTGGCACAGATACGCAGTATTTT
d_gene: NA; abundance: NA; j_gene: TRBJ1-3; v_gene: TRBV11-1; CDR3aa: CASTYPSSGNTIYF; CDR3nt: TGTGCCAGCACCTATCCCTCGTCGGGAAACACCATATATTTT
d_gene: TRBD1; abundance: NA; j_gene: TRBJ2-3; v_gene: TRBV18; CDR3aa: CASSPSDRSTDTQYF; CDR3nt: TGTGCCAGCTCACCATCGGACAGGAGCACAGATACGCAGTATTTT
d_gene: NA; abundance: NA; j_gene: TRBJ1-2; v_gene: TRBV6-5; CDR3aa: CASSEGTGSHGYTF; CDR3nt: TGTGCCAGCAGTGAAGGAACGGGATCGCATGGCTACACCTTC
d_gene: TRBD1; abundance: once; j_gene: TRBJ2-5; v_gene: TRBV6-1; CDR3aa: CASSEDRGRETQYF; CDR3nt: TGTGCCAGCAGTGAGGACAGGGGGCGAGAGACCCAGTACTTC
d_gene: NA; abundance: NA; j_gene: TRBJ2-1; v_gene: TRBV6-6; CDR3aa: CASRMERGGNNEQFF; CDR3nt: TGTGCCAGCAGGATGGAAAGGGGGGGGAACAATGAGCAGTTCTTC
d_gene: NA; abundance: NA; j_gene: TRBJ1-1; v_gene: TRBV14; CDR3aa: CASSPLGTGFTETFF; CDR3nt: TGTGCCAGCAGCCCCCTGGGAACAGGTTTCACTGAAACTTTCTTT
d_gene: NA; abundance: NA; j_gene: TRBJ2-1; v_gene: TRBV6-1; CDR3aa: CASRGGGRNEQFF; CDR3nt: TGTGCCAGCAGGGGGGGAGGTAGGAATGAGCAGTTCTTC
d_gene: TRBD1; abundance: NA; j_gene: TRBJ2-7; v_gene: TRBV11-2; CDR3aa: CASSSGPGQGLYEQYF; CDR3nt: TGTGCCAGCAGCTCCGGACCGGGACAGGGGCTCTACGAGCAGTACTTC
d_gene: TRBD1; abundance: NA; j_gene: TRBJ1-1; v_gene: TRBV6-1; CDR3aa: CASTYNRGMNTEAFF; CDR3nt: TGTGCCAGCACCTACAACAGGGGGATGAACACTGAAGCTTTCTTT
d_gene: TRBD2; abundance: few; j_gene: TRBJ2-3; v_gene: TRBV27; CDR3aa: CVSREVTDTQYF; CDR3nt: TGTGTATCTCGGGAGGTCACAGATACGCAGTATTTT
d_gene: NA; abundance: NA; j_gene: TRBJ2-7; v_gene: TRBV27; CDR3aa: CASSLSPISYEQYF; CDR3nt: TGTGCCAGCAGTTTAAGTCCTATCTCCTACGAGCAGTACTTC
d_gene: NA; abundance: once; j_gene: TRBJ2-5; v_gene: TRBV13; CDR3aa: CASRGGEETQYF; CDR3nt: TGTGCCAGCAGGGGCGGGGAGGAGACCCAGTACTTC
d_gene: NA; abundance: NA; j_gene: TRBJ1-6; v_gene: TRBV2; CDR3aa: CASKQGSSYNSPLHF; CDR3nt: TGTGCCAGCAAGCAGGGGAGCTCCTATAATTCACCCCTCCACTTT
d_gene: TRBD1; abundance: NA; j_gene: TRBJ1-4; v_gene: TRBV28; CDR3aa: CASSLGTGVGEKLFF; CDR3nt: TGTGCCAGCAGTCTGGGGACAGGGGTTGGTGAAAAACTGTTTTTT
d_gene: TRBD2; abundance: NA; j_gene: TRBJ2-7; v_gene: TRBV11-2; CDR3aa: CASSLGPAGSYEQYF; CDR3nt: TGTGCCAGCAGCTTAGGGCCAGCGGGATCCTACGAGCAGTACTTC
d_gene: TRBD1; abundance: NA; j_gene: TRBJ1-2; v_gene: TRBV6-6; CDR3aa: CASSPGQGSGVGYTF; CDR3nt: TGTGCCAGCAGTCCGGGACAGGGTTCGGGGGTGGGTTACACCTTC
d_gene: NA; abundance: NA; j_gene: TRBJ2-7; v_gene: TRBV20-1; CDR3aa: CSAPAGYEQYF; CDR3nt: TGCAGTGCCCCGGCGGGCTACGAGCAGTACTTC
d_gene: TRBD1; abundance: NA; j_gene: TRBJ2-7; v_gene: TRBV10-2; CDR3aa: CASREPSTGATSYEQYF; CDR3nt: TGCGCCAGCAGAGAGCCGTCGACAGGGGCGACCTCCTACGAGCAGTACTTC
d_gene: NA; abundance: NA; j_gene: TRBJ2-3; v_gene: TRBV7-9; CDR3aa: CASSSWGGPSTDTQYF; CDR3nt: TGTGCCAGCAGCTCTTGGGGGGGCCCTAGCACAGATACGCAGTATTTT
d_gene: NA; abundance: NA; j_gene: TRBJ2-2; v_gene: TRBV5-1; CDR3aa: CASSSDREDTGELFF; CDR3nt: TGCGCCAGCAGCTCCGACAGGGAGGACACCGGGGAGCTGTTTTTT
d_gene: NA; abundance: NA; j_gene: TRBJ2-3; v_gene: TRBV7-9; CDR3aa: CASSFGDTQYF; CDR3nt: TGTGCCAGCAGCTTCGGAGATACGCAGTATTTT
d_gene: TRBD1; abundance: few; j_gene: TRBJ1-1; v_gene: TRBV6-1; CDR3aa: CASRRQGMNTEAFF; CDR3nt: TGTGCCAGCAGACGACAGGGAATGAACACTGAAGCTTTCTTT
d_gene: TRBD1; abundance: NA; j_gene: TRBJ1-5; v_gene: TRBV28; CDR3aa: CASITSGGTYSNQPQHF; CDR3nt: TGTGCCAGCATAACCTCAGGGGGTACTTATAGCAATCAGCCCCAGCATTTT
d_gene: NA; abundance: few; j_gene: TRBJ1-2; v_gene: TRBV5-1; CDR3aa: CASSLGRPVYGYTF; CDR3nt: TGCGCCAGCAGCTTGGGCAGGCCTGTCTATGGCTACACCTTC
d_gene: NA; abundance: few; j_gene: TRBJ1-2; v_gene: TRBV19; CDR3aa: CASSRSGGGVGYTF; CDR3nt: TGTGCCAGTAGTCGGTCGGGGGGAGGCGTCGGCTACACCTTC